This T cell receptor beta chain was recovered during a study of blood T cell repertoires in COVID-19. Across the study: Italy, Spain and the United States were the sources of the convalescent and acute COVID-19 samples.

Per the original methods: For nucleated cells, counts were estimated from reference gene primer amplification. The table came from immunoSEQ multiplex PCR; TCRdb's copy has only in-frame clones and leaves some out. Clone size and the V and J calls come from that table; the DNA yielded D and trimming. Here the sample spans 150,000 to 200,000 clones, about nine tenths being singletons. The specimen was peripheral blood. The clonotype was recovered from a woman aged 70-85 years with acute or convalescent COVID-19.

CDR3 sequence (DNA): TGTGCCAGCAGCTTGCCTACTCGGGGGGAGGGTGGAAACACCATATATTTT. Protein sequence: CASSLPTRGEGGNTIYF. V and J are TRBV5-6 and TRBJ1-3, with a weak D call TRBD1 (5 bases). This CDR3 has 17 amino acids. CDR1 is SGHDT, CDR2 YYEEEE, per germline. V was pared by 1 base and J by 3 bases, with 17 bases between.